Listed below are T cell receptor beta chains from one sample, sequenced in a study of blood T cells in healthy people across ages. TCRdb ran MiXCR on the 5' RACE reads and lists one entry per CDR3 protein. The table includes about 570,000 distinct CDR3 sequences, 27% detected once. The specimen sequenced was blood. These receptors came from a woman in her seventies in good health. CDR3s include the opening cysteine and the closing phenylalanine or tryptophan. A D gene is named only where the DNA matches it firmly. Clone size is given for some rows only: seen once, a few or many times, or a class if the clone is expanded.

d_call j_call clone_size v_call cdr3_aa cdr3_nt
TRBD2 TRBJ2-3 - TRBV7-3 CASSLLAGAAQDTQYF TGTGCCAGCAGCTTACTAGCGGGGGCCGCCCAGGATACGCAGTATTTT
TRBD1 TRBJ1-4 - TRBV7-9 CASSPDLGQGFEKLFF TGTGCCAGCAGCCCAGACTTGGGACAGGGATTTGAAAAACTGTTTTTT
- TRBJ2-7 - TRBV7-2 CASSLERWGEQYF TGTGCCAGCAGCTTAGAGAGGTGGGGCGAGCAGTACTTC
TRBD1 TRBJ2-1 - TRBV7-2 CASSPGGQGRVEQFF TGTGCCAGCAGCCCGGGGGGACAGGGGAGGGTGGAGCAGTTCTTC
- TRBJ2-7 - TRBV7-2 CASRPTGAHEQYF TGTGCCAGCAGACCAACAGGTGCCCACGAGCAGTACTTC
TRBD2 TRBJ2-3 - TRBV19 CASSPELGTSGSRDTQYF TGTGCCAGTAGTCCTGAATTGGGGACTAGCGGGAGTAGGGATACGCAGTATTTT
- TRBJ2-1 - TRBV7-9 CASSLTIYNEQFF TGTGCCAGCAGCTTAACCATCTACAATGAGCAGTTCTTC
- TRBJ2-3 few TRBV7-6 CASSLSTHTDTQYF TGTGCCAGCAGCCTCTCGACCCATACAGATACGCAGTATTTT
- TRBJ1-4 few TRBV12-3/TRBV12-4 CASSAGADREKLFF TGTGCCAGCAGTGCGGGGGCCGACCGTGAAAAACTGTTTTTT
TRBD1 TRBJ1-6 few TRBV10-3 CAGRDGTGLESPLHF TGTGCCGGCCGGGACGGGACAGGGTTGGAATCACCCCTCCACTTT
- TRBJ2-2 - TRBV5-1 CASSLDNTGELFF TGCGCCAGCAGCCTCGACAACACCGGGGAGCTGTTTTTT
TRBD1 TRBJ1-1 few TRBV20-1 CSARISGGGTEAFF TGCAGTGCTAGGATATCAGGGGGGGGCACTGAAGCTTTCTTT
- TRBJ1-5 few TRBV6-5 CASRPTGSRGQPQHF TGTGCCAGCAGACCCACAGGATCCAGGGGTCAGCCCCAGCATTTT
- TRBJ2-7 once TRBV3-1 CASSLSGTGRNYEQYF TGTGCCAGCAGCCTTAGCGGGACAGGGCGAAACTACGAGCAGTACTTC
TRBD1 TRBJ1-2 - TRBV5-1 CASSLAGGGVGYTF TGCGCCAGCAGCTTGGCCGGAGGGGGCGTGGGCTACACCTTC
- TRBJ2-5 - TRBV29-1 CSVGWGAETQYF TGCAGCGTTGGGTGGGGCGCGGAGACCCAGTACTTC
TRBD1 TRBJ2-7 many TRBV7-2 CASSLTGGYEQYF TGTGCCAGCAGCTTAACAGGGGGCTACGAGCAGTACTTC
TRBD1 TRBJ2-7 few TRBV6-1 CASSDQTGSKYF TGTGCCAGCAGTGATCAGACAGGGTCTAAGTACTTC
TRBD2 TRBJ2-1 few TRBV10-3 CAISQAGGYNEQFF TGTGCCATCAGCCAAGCGGGGGGGTACAATGAGCAGTTCTTC
TRBD1 TRBJ1-4 few TRBV29-1 CSVRRGTGGEKLFF TGCAGCGTCCGAAGGGGGACAGGGGGTGAAAAACTGTTTTTT
TRBD1 TRBJ1-1 few TRBV7-6 CASNQTGFATEAFF TGTGCCAGCAACCAGACAGGGTTCGCCACTGAAGCTTTCTTT
TRBD1 TRBJ2-4 - TRBV5-1 CASSRFPGQGKNIQYF TGCGCCAGCAGCCGTTTCCCGGGACAGGGCAAAAACATTCAGTACTTC
TRBD2 TRBJ2-7 - TRBV7-2 CASSGRTSGVGEQYF TGTGCCAGCAGCGGCCGGACTAGCGGTGTGGGCGAGCAGTACTTC
- TRBJ2-7 - TRBV10-3 CAITHPTSQGYEQYF TGTGCCATCACCCACCCCACTTCCCAGGGCTACGAGCAGTACTTC
TRBD2 TRBJ2-3 - TRBV7-2 CASRQGLAASTDTQYF TGTGCCAGCAGACAGGGACTAGCGGCTAGCACAGATACGCAGTATTTT
TRBD2 TRBJ2-5 few TRBV5-5 CASSLGSSGGAETQYF TGTGCCAGCAGCTTGGGGAGTAGCGGGGGGGCAGAGACCCAGTACTTC